This T cell receptor beta chain was identified during a study of T cells in Graves' hyperthyroidism and ophthalmopathy. In the study overall: Before any treatment, at initial diagnosis, peripheral blood was collected.

The source material, RNA transcripts, was used to amplify TCR beta CDR3 regions. An initial round of RT-PCR targeting the TCR CDR3 relied on the HTBI primer set. TCRdb redid the calling of the multiplex PCR reads with MiXCR, one entry per CDR3 protein. This table holds over 400,000 distinct CDR3 sequences, roughly 14% found once. Findings and limits, study-wide: Among thyroid clonotypes expanded above 0.001, most also appeared in blood. The authors' 13 V-J model separated ophthalmopathy from stable hyperthyroidism.

Germline V CDR1 and CDR2: LGHDT, YNNKEL (reference sequence). The CDR3 extends over 12 amino acids. V lost 0 bases and J lost 3, with 3 bases in between. This clonotype was found many times. Its antigen is not known. Investigators excluded patients with uncontrolled infection, other autoimmune disease, pregnancy or lactation. The J gene is TRBJ2-7, the V gene TRBV3-1; D not resolved. The TCR was taken from a man aged 18 to 29 with Graves' ophthalmopathy. The specimen was blood. The DNA for the CDR3 is TGTGCCAGCAGCCAAGACTACTACGAGCAGTACTTC. Its protein product is CASSQDYYEQYF.